These 15 T cell receptor beta chains came from one sample sequenced in a study of cytomegalovirus exposure and HLA in healthy donors (dated by TCRdb to 2016 to 2017). Libraries were constructed by the immunoSEQ multiplex PCR assay. For the multiplex PCR, a mixture combining 60 forward primers for TCR Vbeta segments and 13 reverse primers for TCR Jbeta segments was used. TCRdb holds this immuneACCESS table with in-frame rearrangements only. Some clones are missing; in checked studies, unresolved V genes explain under half, and the rest has no known cause. Here the sample has 200,000 to 250,000 clones; approximately 90% occur a single time. The ten largest clones take up about 1% of the sample. Sequencing was performed on PBMCs. These receptors originate from a woman aged 18-30 years in good health and CMV-seronegative.

This chain connects TRBV7-9 to TRBJ2-7, with TRBD2 matching over 13 bases. This CDR3 has 18 amino acids. Trimming at V came to 3 bases and at J to 0 bases, leaving 8 bases not matched to a gene. CDR1 is SEHNR, CDR2 FQNEAQ, per germline (reference sequence). The CDR3 DNA reads TGTGCCAGCAGCTTGGAAAAAACTAGCGGGAGGGACTCCTACGAGCAGTACTTC. It encodes CASSLEKTSGRDSYEQYF.

The chain uses TRBV7-2 and TRBJ2-1, with 10 bases matching TRBD2. V dropped 1 base and J dropped 4; count of bases not matched to a gene: 4. Germline V gene sequence: CDR1 SGHTA, CDR2 FQGNSA. This CDR3 is built from 16 residues. The CDR3, as DNA: TGTGCCAGCAGCTTAGTAGCGGGGGGAACTTACAATGAGCAGTTCTTC. It encodes CASSLVAGGTYNEQFF.

CDR3 nucleotides: TGTGCCAGCTCACCACCTGGACTGTTTGGAAACACCATATATTTT. Translating it yields CASSPPGLFGNTIYF. V is TRBV18 and J is TRBJ1-3; D gene uncertain. CDR1 is KGHSH, CDR2 LQKENI, per germline. The CDR3 has 15 amino acids. V was pared by 0 bases and J by 3 bases, with 9 bases between. The full variable domain, its missing parts supplied by reference TRBV18 and TRBJ1-3, is NAGVMQNPRHLVRRRGQEARLRCSPMKGHSHVYWYRQLPEEGLKFMVYLQKENIIDESGMPKERFSAEFPKEGPSILRIQQVVRGDSAAYFCASSPPGLFGNTIYFGEGSWLTVV.

V usage is TRBV4-3 and J usage is TRBJ2-7; 8 bases line up with TRBD1. CDR3 length equals 15 residues. The ends lost 1 base at V and 4 bases at J; junction bases unmatched: 6. CDR1 and CDR2 (germline): LGHNA, YSLEER. DNA for the CDR3: TGCGCCAGCAGCCAAGGGACAGGGTGGATATACGAGCAGTACTTC. Its translation: CASSQGTGWIYEQYF.

The rearrangement links TRBV4-3 to TRBJ2-1; TRBD1 agrees at 9 bases. With 3 bases clipped from V and 6 bases from J, the junction kept 6 bases outside the gene matches. Germline V gene lookup returns CDR1 LGHNA and CDR2 YSLEER. This CDR3 contains 15 residues. The CDR3 DNA reads as TGCGCCAGCAGCCAGGGGGACAGGGACCCCAATGAGCAGTTCTTC. It encodes CASSQGDRDPNEQFF.

As concerns this clone: Other nucleotide sequences in the sample specify the same CDR3. The chain employs TRBV15 and TRBJ2-3; 8 bases match TRBD1. The germline V gene has CDR1 LNHNV and CDR2 YYDKDF (reference sequence). The CDR3 is 14 residues long. J gave up 1 base and V 3 bases, and 0 bases lay outside the gene matches. CDR3 residues: CATSRDRGTDTQYF. In DNA, the CDR3 is TGTGCCACCAGCAGGGACAGGGGCACAGATACGCAGTATTTT.

The chain links TRBV10-1 to TRBJ2-1, with 7 bases lining up with TRBD2. Looked up from germline, CDR1 is WNHNN and CDR2 is SYGVQD (reference sequence). This CDR3 comprises 14 residues. V lost 4 bases to trimming and J lost 9 bases; unmatched junction nucleotides: 9. The CDR3 is CASSVGSGVSEQFF. The CDR3 bases are TGCGCCAGCAGTGTAGGGAGCGGGGTAAGTGAGCAGTTCTTC.

The V and J genes are TRBV4-3 and TRBJ2-7; D may be TRBD1 (6 bases). V lost 3 bases and J 5 bases, leaving 14 bases between the germline ends. CDR3 length equals 14 residues. Looked up from germline, CDR1 is LGHNA and CDR2 is YSLEER. The CDR3 DNA reads as TGCGCCAGCAGCCAGGACAGCGCAAGCCACGAGCAGTACTTC. Translation: CASSQDSASHEQYF.

The chain combines TRBV7-2 with TRBJ2-1, with TRBD2 matching over 10 bases. Germline values: CDR1 SGHTA, CDR2 FQGNSA. V was clipped by 6 bases and J by 7 bases; unmatched bases: 9. The CDR3 runs to 15 residues. Here the CDR3 reads CASSLLAGVRNEQFF. For the CDR3, the DNA is TGTGCCAGCAGTCTCCTAGCGGGAGTAAGGAATGAGCAGTTCTTC.

This sequence joins TRBV19 and TRBJ2-2; D gene ambiguous. From germline, CDR1 is LNHDA and CDR2 SQIVND (reference sequence). This CDR3 contains 13 residues. Trimming removed 6 bases from V and 4 bases from J, with 9 bases in between. CDR3 DNA: TGTGCCAGTAGGAGGATGTCCACCGGGGAGCTGTTTTTT. Its translation is CASRRMSTGELFF.

The chain couples TRBV19 to TRBJ2-1; possibly TRBD2 for D (5 bases). Trimming cost V 1 base and J 8 bases, with 9 bases left between them. The CDR3 sequence is 13 residues long. Germline lookup yields CDR1 LNHDA and CDR2 SQIVND (reference sequence). This chain's CDR3 is CASSIVERHEQFF. The DNA for the CDR3 is TGTGCCAGTAGTATAGTCGAGCGGCATGAGCAGTTCTTC.

A few counts support this clone. The J gene is TRBJ1-1, the V gene TRBV11-2, with a tentative D call TRBD1 (6 bases). Germline lookup yields CDR1 SGHAT and CDR2 FQNNGV. V gave up 5 bases and J gave up 8 bases, with 12 bases separating them. The CDR3 totals 12 residues. The CDR3 coding sequence is TGTGCCAGCAGCGCATACAGGGAGGAAGCTTTCTTT. Amino acid sequence: CASSAYREEAFF.

In DNA, the CDR3 is TGTGCCACAAAACCTGAGGAGGGGAACTATGGCTACACCTTC. Translating gives CATKPEEGNYGYTF. This rearrangement joins TRBV2 to TRBJ1-2; TRBD1 is a possible D gene (5 bases). Germline V gene data show CDR1 as SNHLY and CDR2 as FYNNEI. The CDR3 runs 14 residues. The germline V and J ends were trimmed by 10 bases and 2 bases, with 17 bases remaining between them.

V and J are TRBV7-2 and TRBJ2-7, with TRBD1 identical over 7 bases. Germline V gene lookup returns CDR1 SGHTA and CDR2 FQGNSA. V shed 4 bases, J shed 3 bases, and the junction held 3 bases outside the gene matches. The CDR3 covers 13 residues. CDR3: CASSSTGVYEQYF. DNA of the CDR3: TGTGCCAGCAGCTCCACAGGGGTCTACGAGCAGTACTTC.

V usage is TRBV10-3 and J usage is TRBJ1-6; 8 bases are shared with TRBD1. Germline trimming cut 7 bases from V and 8 bases from J; bases unmatched to any gene: 10. CDR3 length: 15 residues. Germline lookup yields CDR1 ENHRY and CDR2 SYGVKD. In nucleotides, the CDR3 is TGTGCCATCACCCCCACTGACAGGGGCGATTCACCCCTCCACTTT. Amino acid sequence: CAITPTDRGDSPLHF.